This TCR beta chain was obtained from a study of T cells after yellow fever vaccination. A note on this clonotype: What it binds is not known.

This CDR3 is built from 17 residues. CDR1 MNHEY and CDR2 SVGAGI come from the germline V gene. The V gene lost 3 bases and the J gene lost 6 bases, with 23 bases spanning the gap. Whole-study findings and limits: Booster samples showed a return of most primary-vaccination clones (roughly 95% CD4, approximately 88% CD8).

Each CDR3 protein is one row after TCRdb ran MiXCR on the 5' RACE reads. The sample records 400,000 or so distinct CDR3 sequences, 6.2% being singletons. The chain employs TRBV6-5 and TRBJ1-1; perhaps TRBD1 as D (6 bases). The sequence derives from a man aged 30 to 45 who received the YFV17D yellow fever vaccine. The specimen was PBMCs, collected 5 days after the yellow fever booster vaccination. CDR3 region: CASSYDLGGGHTAEAFF. For the CDR3, the DNA is TGTGCCAGCAGTTATGATTTAGGCGGGGGGCATACGGCTGAAGCTTTCTTT.